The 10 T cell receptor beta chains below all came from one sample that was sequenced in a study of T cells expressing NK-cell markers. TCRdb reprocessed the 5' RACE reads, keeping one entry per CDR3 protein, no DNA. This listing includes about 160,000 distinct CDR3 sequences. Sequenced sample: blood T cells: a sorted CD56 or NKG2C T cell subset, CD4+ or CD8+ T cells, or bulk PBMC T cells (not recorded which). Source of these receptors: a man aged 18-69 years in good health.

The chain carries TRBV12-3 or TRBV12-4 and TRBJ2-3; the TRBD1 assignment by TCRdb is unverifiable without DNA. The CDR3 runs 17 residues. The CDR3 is CASSARPGGEGTDTQYF.

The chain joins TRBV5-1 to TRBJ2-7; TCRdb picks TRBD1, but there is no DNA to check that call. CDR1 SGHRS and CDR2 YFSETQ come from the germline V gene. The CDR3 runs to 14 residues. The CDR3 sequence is CASSLGPGSYEQYF.

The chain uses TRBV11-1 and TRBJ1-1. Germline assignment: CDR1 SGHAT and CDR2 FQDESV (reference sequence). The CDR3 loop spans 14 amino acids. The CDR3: CASSSHVGITEAFF.

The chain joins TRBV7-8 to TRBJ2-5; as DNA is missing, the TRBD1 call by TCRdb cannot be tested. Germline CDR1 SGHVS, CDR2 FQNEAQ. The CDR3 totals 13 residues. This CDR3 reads CASSLTGWETQYF. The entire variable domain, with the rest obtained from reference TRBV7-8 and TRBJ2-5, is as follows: GAGVSQSPRYKVAKRGQDVALRCDPISGHVSLFWYQQALGQGPEFLTYFQNEAQLDKSGLPSDRFFAERPEGSVSTLKIQRTQQEDSAVYLCASSLTGWETQYFGPGTRLLVL.

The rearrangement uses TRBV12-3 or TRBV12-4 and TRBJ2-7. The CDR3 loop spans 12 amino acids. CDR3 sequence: CASSDVVHEQYF.

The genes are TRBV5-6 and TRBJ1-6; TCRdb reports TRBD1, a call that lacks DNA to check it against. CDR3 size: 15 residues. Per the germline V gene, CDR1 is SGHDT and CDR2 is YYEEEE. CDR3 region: CASRLTAGSNSPLHF. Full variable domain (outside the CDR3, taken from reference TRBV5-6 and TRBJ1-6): DAGVTQSPTHLIKTRGQQVTLRCSPKSGHDTVSWYQQALGQGPQFIFQYYEEEERQRGNFPDRFSGHQFPNYSSELNVNALLLGDSALYLCASRLTAGSNSPLHFGNGTRLTVT.

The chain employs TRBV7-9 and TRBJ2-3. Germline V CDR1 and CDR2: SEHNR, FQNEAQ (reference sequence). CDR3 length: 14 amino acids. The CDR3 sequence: CASSLSGDPDTQYF.

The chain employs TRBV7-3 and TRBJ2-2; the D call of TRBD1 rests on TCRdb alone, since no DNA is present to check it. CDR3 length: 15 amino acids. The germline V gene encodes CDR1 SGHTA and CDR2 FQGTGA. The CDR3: CASSGAGGMAGELFF.

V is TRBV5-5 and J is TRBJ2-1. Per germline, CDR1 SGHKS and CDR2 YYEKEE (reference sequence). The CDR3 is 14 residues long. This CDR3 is CASMLGSSYNEQFF.

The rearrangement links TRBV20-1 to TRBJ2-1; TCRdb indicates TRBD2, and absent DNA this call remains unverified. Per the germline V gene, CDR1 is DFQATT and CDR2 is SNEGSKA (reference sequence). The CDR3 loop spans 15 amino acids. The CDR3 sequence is CSATSSGGGYNEQFF.